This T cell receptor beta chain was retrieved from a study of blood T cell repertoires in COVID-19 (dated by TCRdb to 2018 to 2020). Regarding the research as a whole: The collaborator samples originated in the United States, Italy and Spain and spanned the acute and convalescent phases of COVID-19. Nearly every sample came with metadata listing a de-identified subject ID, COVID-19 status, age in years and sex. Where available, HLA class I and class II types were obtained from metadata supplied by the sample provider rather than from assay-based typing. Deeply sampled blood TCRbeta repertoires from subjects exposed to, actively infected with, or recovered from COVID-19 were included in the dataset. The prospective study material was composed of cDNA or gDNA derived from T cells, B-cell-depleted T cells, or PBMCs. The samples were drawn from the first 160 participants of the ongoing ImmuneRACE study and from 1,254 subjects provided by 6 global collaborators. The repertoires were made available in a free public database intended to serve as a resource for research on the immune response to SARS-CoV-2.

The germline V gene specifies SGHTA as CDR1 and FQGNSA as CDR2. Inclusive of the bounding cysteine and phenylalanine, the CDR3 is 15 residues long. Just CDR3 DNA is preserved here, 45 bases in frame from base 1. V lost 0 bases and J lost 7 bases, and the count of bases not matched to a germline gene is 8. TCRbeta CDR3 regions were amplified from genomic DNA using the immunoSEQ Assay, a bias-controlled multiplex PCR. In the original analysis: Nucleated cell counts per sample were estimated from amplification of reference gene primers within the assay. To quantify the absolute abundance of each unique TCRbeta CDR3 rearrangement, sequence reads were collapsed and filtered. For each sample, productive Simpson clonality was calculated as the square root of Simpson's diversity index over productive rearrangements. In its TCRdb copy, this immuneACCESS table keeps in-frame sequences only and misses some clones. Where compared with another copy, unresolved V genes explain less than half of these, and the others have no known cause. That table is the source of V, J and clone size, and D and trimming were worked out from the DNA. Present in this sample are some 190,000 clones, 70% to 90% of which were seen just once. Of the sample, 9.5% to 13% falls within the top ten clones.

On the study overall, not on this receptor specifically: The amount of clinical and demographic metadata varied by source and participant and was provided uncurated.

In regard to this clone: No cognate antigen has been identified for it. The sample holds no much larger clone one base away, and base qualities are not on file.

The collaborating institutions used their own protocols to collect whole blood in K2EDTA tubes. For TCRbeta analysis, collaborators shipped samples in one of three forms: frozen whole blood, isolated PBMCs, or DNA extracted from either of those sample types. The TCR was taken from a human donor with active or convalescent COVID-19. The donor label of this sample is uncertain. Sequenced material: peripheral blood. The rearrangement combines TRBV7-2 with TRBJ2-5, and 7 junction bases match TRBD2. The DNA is TGTGCCAGCAGCTTAGCCCCGCGTTCGGGGGGGACCCAGTACTTC. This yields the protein CASSLAPRSGGTQYF.